This paragraph reports one T cell receptor (beta chain). The entry originates in a study of shared clonotypes between healthy human individuals. The CDR3 spans 13 residues. Trimming at V came to 5 bases and at J to 17 bases, leaving 11 bases not matched to a gene. In germline, CDR1 is MDHEN, CDR2 SYDVKM. Profiling relied on immunoSEQ multiplex PCR, and the TCRdb table lists in-frame clones only, not all of them. Of 2 million to 2.5 million clones listed, nearly 97% were seen once; the top ten hold roughly 0.13%. The V gene is TRBV28, the J gene TRBJ1-6, with TRBD1 matching 8 bases. Sequences were obtained from naive CD4+ T cells sorted from blood. Subset noted: CD45RA+ positively selected. This clonotype originated in a man between 18 and 29 years old in good health. The CDR3 region has the DNA TGTGCCAGCAGTCCTGGGACAGGTGCCCCAATCCACTTT. This codes for CASSPGTGAPIHF.